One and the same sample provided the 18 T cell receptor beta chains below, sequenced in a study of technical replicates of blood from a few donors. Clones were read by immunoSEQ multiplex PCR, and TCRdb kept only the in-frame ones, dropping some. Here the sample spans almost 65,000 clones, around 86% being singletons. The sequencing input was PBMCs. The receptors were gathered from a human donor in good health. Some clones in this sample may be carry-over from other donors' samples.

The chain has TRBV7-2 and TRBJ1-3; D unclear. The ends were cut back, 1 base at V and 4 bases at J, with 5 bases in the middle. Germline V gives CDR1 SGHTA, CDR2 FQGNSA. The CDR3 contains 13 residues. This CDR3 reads CASSLGRGNTIYF. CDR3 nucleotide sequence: TGTGCCAGCAGCTTAGGGCGGGGAAACACCATATATTTT.

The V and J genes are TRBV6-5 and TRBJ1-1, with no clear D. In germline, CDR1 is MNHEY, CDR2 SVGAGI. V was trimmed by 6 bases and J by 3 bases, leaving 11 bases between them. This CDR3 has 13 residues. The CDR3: CASSRKRDTEAFF. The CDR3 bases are TGTGCCAGCAGCCGGAAGAGGGACACTGAAGCTTTCTTT.

This CDR3 is CSGTLGTTEQYF. Written as DNA, the CDR3 is TGCAGCGGGACCCTTGGGACAACCGAGCAGTACTTC. The chain couples TRBV29-1 to TRBJ2-5; possible D gene TRBD1, 6 bases. TRBJ2-7 matches the DNA end more closely, so the J call is doubtful. CDR1 SQVTM and CDR2 ANQGSEA come from the germline V gene. This CDR3 is built from 12 residues.

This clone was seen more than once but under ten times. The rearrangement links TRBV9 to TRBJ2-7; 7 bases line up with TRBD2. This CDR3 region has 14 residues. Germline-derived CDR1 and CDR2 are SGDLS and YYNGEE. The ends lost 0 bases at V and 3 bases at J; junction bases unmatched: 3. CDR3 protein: CASSVATGGYEQYF. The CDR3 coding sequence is TGTGCCAGCAGCGTAGCAACGGGGGGCTACGAGCAGTACTTC.

The CDR3 DNA reads as TGTGCCAGCAGTTTCCCAGAATCCTATAATTCACCCCTCCACTTT. It codes for CASSFPESYNSPLHF. This sequence joins TRBV28 and TRBJ1-6; D not certain. The CDR3 contains 15 residues. Trimming left V 3 bases short and J 1 base short, with 7 bases between. Germline V gene data show CDR1 as MDHEN and CDR2 as SYDVKM. The full variable domain, completed using reference TRBV28 and TRBJ1-6, is DVKVTQSSRYLVKRTGEKVFLECVQDMDHENMFWYRQDPGLGLRLIYFSYDVKMKEKGDIPEGYSVSREKKERFSLILESASTNQTSMYLCASSFPESYNSPLHFGNGTRLTVT.

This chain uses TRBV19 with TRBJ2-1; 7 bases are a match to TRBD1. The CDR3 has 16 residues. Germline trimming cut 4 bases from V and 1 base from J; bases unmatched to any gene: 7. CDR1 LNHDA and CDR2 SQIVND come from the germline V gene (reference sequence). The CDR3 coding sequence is TGTGCCAGTAGTAACATACAGGGGAAGTCCTACAATGAGCAGTTCTTC. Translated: CASSNIQGKSYNEQFF.

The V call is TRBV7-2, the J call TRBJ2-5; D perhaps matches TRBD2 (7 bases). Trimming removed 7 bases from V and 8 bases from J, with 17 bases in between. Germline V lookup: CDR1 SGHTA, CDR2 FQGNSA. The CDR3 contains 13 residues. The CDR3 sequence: CASIGGGIGTQYF. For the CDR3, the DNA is TGTGCCAGCATCGGCGGGGGCATTGGTACCCAGTACTTC.

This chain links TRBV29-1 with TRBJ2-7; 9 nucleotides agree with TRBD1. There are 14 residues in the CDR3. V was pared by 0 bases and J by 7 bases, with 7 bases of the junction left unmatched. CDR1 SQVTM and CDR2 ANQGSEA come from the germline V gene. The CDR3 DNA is TGCAGCGTTGAAGAAAGGACAGGGGTTGGGGAGCAGTACTTC. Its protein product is CSVEERTGVGEQYF.

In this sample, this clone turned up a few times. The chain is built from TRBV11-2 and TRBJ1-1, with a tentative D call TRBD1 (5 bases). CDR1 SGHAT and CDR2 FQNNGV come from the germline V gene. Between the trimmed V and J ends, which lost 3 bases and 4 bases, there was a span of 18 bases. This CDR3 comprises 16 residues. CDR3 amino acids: CASSFPRGQGGTEAFF. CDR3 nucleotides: TGTGCCAGCAGCTTCCCCCGTGGGCAGGGCGGCACTGAAGCTTTCTTT.

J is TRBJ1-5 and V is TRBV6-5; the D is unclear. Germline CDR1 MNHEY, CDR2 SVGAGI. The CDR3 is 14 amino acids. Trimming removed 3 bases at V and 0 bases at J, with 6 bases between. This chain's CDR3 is CASSYQYSNQPQHF. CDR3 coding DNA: TGTGCCAGCAGTTATCAGTATAGCAATCAGCCCCAGCATTTT.

The CDR3 here is CASSLFGTSGHNEQFF. The CDR3 region has the DNA TGTGCCAGCAGCTTATTTGGGACTAGCGGTCACAATGAGCAGTTCTTC. The chain joins TRBV7-3 to TRBJ2-1; TRBD2 matches at 11 bases. V trimming: 2 bases; J trimming: 5 bases; junction bases outside the gene matches: 5. The CDR3 loop spans 16 amino acids. Germline CDR1 and CDR2: SGHTA and FQGTGA.

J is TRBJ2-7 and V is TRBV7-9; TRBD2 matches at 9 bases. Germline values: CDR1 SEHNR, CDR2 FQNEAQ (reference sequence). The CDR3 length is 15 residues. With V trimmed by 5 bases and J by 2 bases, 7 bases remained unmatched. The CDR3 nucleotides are TGTGCCAGCAGCCGACAACTAGCGGGCGCCTACGAGCAGTACTTC. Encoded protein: CASSRQLAGAYEQYF.

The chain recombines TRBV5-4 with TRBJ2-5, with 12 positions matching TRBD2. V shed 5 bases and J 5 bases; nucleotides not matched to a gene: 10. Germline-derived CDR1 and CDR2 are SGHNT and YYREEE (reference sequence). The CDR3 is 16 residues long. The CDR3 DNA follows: TGTGCCAGCAGTCCCCTAGCGGGAGGGCCATGGGAGACCCAGTACTTC. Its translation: CASSPLAGGPWETQYF. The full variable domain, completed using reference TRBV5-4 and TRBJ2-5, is ETGVTQSPTHLIKTRGQQVTLRCSSQSGHNTVSWYQQALGQGPQFIFQYYREEENGRGNFPPRFSGLQFPNYSSELNVNALELDDSALYLCASSPLAGGPWETQYFGPGTRLLVL.

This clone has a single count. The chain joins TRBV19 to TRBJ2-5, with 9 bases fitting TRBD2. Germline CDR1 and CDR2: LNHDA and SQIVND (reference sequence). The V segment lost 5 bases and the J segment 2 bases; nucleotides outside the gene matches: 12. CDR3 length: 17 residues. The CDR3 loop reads CASSSGGRGVGQETQYF. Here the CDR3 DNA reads TGTGCCAGTAGTTCCGGCGGGAGGGGGGTAGGACAAGAGACCCAGTACTTC. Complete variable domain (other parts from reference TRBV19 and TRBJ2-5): DGGITQSPKYLFRKEGQNVTLSCEQNLNHDAMYWYRQDPGQGLRLIYYSQIVNDFQKGDIAEGYSVSREKKESFPLTVTSAQKNPTAFYLCASSSGGRGVGQETQYFGPGTRLLVL.

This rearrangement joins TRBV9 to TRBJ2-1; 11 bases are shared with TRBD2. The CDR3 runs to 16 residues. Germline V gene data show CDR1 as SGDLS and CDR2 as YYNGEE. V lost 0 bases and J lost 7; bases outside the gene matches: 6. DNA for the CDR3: TGTGCCAGCAGCGTAGATGGGTCTAGCGGGGGGAATGAGCAGTTCTTC. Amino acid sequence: CASSVDGSSGGNEQFF.

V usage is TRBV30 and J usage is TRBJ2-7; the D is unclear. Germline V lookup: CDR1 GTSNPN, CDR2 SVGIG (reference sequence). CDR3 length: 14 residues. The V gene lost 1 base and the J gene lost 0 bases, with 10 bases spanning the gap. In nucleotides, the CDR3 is TGTGCCTGGAGTGGTAACAGAATCTCCTACGAGCAGTACTTC. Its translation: CAWSGNRISYEQYF.

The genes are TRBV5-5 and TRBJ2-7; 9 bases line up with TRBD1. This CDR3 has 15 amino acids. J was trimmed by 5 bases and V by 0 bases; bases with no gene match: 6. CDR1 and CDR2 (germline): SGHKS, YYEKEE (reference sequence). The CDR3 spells CASSLETTGGHEQYF. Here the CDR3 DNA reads TGTGCCAGCAGCTTGGAAACGACAGGGGGACACGAGCAGTACTTC.

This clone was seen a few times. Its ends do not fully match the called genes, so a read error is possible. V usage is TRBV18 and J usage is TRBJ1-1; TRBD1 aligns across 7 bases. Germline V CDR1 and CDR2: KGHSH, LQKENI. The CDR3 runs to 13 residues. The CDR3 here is CASSPPYRGNMVF. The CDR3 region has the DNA TGTGCCAGCTCACCTCCGTACAGGGGTAATATGGTCTTT.